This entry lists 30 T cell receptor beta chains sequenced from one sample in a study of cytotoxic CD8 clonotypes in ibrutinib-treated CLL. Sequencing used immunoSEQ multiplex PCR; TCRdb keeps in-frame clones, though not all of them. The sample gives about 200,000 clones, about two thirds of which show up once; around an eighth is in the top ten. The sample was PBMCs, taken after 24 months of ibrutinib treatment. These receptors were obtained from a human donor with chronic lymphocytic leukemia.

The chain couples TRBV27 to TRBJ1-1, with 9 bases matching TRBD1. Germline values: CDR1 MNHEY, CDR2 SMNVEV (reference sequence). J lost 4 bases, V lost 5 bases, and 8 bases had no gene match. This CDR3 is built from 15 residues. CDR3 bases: TGTGCCAGCAGTCCCACAGGGGGCGATCGCACTGAAGCTTTCTTT. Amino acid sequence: CASSPTGGDRTEAFF.

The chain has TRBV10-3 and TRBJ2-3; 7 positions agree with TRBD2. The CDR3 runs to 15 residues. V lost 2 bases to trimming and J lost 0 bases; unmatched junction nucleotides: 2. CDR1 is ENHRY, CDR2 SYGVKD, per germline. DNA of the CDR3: TGTGCCATCAGTGAGGGGACTACTAGCACAGATACGCAGTATTTT. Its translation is CAISEGTTSTDTQYF.

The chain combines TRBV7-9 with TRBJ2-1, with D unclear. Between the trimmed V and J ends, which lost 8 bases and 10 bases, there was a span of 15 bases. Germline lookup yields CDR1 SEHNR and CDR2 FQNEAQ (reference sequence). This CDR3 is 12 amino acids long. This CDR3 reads CASGRLAPEQFF. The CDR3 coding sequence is TGTGCCAGCGGGCGATTGGCGCCAGAGCAGTTCTTC.

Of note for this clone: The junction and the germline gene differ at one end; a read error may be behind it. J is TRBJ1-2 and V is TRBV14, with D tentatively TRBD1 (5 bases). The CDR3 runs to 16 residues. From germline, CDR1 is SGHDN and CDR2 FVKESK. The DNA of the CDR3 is TGTGCCAGCAGCGAAGACGTCAGGGACTACGGCTATGGCTACACCTTC. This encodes CASSEDVRDYGYGYTF.

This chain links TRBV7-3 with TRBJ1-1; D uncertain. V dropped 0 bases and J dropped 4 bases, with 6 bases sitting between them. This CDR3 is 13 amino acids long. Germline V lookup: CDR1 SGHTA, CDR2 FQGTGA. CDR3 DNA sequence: TGTGCCAGCAGCTTAACAGTGGGCACTGAAGCTTTCTTT. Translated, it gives CASSLTVGTEAFF.

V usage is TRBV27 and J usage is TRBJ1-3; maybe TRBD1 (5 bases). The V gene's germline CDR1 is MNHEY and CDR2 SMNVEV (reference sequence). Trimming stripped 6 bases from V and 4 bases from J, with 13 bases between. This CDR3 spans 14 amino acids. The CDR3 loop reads CASRKGTVGNTIYF. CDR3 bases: TGTGCCAGCAGGAAAGGGACGGTCGGAAACACCATATATTTT.

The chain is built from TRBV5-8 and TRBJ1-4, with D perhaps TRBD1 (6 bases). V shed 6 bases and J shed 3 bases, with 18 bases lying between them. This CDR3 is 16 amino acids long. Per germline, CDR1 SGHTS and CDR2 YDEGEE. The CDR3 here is CASNNFKGGPNEKLFF. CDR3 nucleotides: TGTGCCAGCAACAACTTCAAGGGGGGACCTAATGAAAAACTGTTTTTT.

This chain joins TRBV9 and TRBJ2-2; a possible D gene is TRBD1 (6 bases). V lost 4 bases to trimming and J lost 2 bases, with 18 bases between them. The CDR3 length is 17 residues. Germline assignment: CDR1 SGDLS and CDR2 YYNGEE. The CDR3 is CASSTSRTGSNTGELFF. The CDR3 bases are TGTGCCAGCAGCACCAGTCGAACAGGGAGCAACACCGGGGAGCTGTTTTTT.

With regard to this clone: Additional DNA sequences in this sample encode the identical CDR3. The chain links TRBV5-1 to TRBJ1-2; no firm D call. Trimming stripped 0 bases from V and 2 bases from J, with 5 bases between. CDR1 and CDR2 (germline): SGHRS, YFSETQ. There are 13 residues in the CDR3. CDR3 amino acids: CASSLDSNYGYTF. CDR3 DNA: TGCGCCAGCAGCTTGGACAGCAACTATGGCTACACCTTC.

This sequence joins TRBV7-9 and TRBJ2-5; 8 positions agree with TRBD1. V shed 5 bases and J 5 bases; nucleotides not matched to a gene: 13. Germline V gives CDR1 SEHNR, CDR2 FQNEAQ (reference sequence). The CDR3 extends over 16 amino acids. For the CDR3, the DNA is TGTGCCAGCAGCACAACAGATCAGGGGGCCCGGGAGACCCAGTACTTC. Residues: CASSTTDQGARETQYF.

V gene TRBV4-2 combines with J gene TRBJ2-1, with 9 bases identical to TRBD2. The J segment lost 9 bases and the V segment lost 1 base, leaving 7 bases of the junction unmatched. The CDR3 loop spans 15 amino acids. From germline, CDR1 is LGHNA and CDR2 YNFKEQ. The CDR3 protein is CASSQGREGEGEQFF. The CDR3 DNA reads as TGTGCCAGCAGCCAAGGGCGGGAGGGAGAGGGTGAGCAGTTCTTC.

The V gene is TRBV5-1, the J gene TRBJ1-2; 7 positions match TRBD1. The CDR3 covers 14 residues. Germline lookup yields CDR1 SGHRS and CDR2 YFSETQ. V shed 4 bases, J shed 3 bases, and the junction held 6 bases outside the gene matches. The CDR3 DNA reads TGCGCCAGCAGCCGGGGACAGCCGGACTATGGCTACACCTTC. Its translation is CASSRGQPDYGYTF.

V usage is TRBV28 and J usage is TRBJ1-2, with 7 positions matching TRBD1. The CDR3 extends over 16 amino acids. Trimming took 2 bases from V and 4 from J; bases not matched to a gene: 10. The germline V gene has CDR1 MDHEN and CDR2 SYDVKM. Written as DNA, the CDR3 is TGTGCCAGCAGTTTAAAGAAGGGGGCTTCGGGCTATGGCTACACCTTC. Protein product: CASSLKKGASGYGYTF.

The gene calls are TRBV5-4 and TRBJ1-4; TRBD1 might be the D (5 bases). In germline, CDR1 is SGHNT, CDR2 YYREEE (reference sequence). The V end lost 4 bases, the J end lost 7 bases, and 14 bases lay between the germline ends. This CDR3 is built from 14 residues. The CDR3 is CASSLDRYGEKLFF. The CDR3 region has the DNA TGTGCCAGCAGCCTCGACAGATACGGTGAAAAACTGTTTTTT.

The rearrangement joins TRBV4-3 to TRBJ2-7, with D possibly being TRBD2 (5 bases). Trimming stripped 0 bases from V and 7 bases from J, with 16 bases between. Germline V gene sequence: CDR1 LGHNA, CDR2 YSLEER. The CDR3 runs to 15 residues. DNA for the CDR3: TGCGCCAGCAGCCAAGATTGGAGCCTAGCCAGGGAGCAGTACTTC. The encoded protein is CASSQDWSLAREQYF.

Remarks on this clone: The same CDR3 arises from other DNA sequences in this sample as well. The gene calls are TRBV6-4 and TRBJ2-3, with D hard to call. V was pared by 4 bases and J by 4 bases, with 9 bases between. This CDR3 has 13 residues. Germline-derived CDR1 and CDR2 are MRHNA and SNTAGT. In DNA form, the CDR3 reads TGTGCCAGCAGTGTAAGTCAGGCAGATACGCAGTATTTT. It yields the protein CASSVSQADTQYF.

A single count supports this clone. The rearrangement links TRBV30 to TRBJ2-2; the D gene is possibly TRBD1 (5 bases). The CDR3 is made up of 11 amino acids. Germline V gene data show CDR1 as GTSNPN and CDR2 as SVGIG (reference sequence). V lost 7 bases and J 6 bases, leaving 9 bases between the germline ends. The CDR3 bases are TGTGCCTCCCCACAGGCCGGGGAGCTGTTTTTT. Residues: CASPQAGELFF.

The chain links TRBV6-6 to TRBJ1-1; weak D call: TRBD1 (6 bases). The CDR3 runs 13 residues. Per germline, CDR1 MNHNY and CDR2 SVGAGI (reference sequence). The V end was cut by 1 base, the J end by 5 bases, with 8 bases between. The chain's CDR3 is CASSYYRVTEAFF. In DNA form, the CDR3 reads TGTGCCAGCAGTTACTACAGGGTAACTGAAGCTTTCTTT.

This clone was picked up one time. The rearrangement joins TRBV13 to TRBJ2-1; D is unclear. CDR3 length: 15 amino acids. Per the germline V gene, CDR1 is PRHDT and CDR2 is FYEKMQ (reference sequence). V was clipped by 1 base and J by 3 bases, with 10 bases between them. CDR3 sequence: CASSLEGNGYNEQFF. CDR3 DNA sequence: TGTGCCAGCAGCTTAGAAGGGAACGGCTACAATGAGCAGTTCTTC.

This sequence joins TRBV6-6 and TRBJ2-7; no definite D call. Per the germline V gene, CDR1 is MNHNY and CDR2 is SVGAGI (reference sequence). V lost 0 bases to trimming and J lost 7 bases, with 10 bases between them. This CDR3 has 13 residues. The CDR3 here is CASSYSKDLEQYF. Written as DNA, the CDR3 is TGTGCCAGCAGTTACTCGAAGGATTTAGAGCAGTACTTC.

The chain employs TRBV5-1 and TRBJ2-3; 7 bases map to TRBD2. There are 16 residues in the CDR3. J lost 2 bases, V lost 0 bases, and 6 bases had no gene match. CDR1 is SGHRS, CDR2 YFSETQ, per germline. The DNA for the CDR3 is TGCGCCAGCAGCTTGGCCCGAGGGAGGGCCACAGATACGCAGTATTTT. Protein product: CASSLARGRATDTQYF.

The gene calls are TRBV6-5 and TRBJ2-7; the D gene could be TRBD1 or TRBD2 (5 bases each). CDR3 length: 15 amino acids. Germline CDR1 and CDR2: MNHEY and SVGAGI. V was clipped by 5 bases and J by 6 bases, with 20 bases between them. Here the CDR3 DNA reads TGTGCCAGCAGTCCCCGGGCTAGGGACCTCTTCGAGCAGTACTTC. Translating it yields CASSPRARDLFEQYF.

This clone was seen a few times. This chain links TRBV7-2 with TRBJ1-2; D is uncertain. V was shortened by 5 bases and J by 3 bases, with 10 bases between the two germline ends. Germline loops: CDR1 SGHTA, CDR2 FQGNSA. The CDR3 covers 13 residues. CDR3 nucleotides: TGTGCCAGCAGCAGTCAGGAACACTATGGCTACACCTTC. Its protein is CASSSQEHYGYTF. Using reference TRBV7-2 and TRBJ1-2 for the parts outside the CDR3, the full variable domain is GAGVSQSPSNKVTEKGKDVELRCDPISGHTALYWYRQSLGQGLEFLIYFQGNSAPDKSGLPSDRFSAERTGGSVSTLTIQRTQQEDSAVYLCASSSQEHYGYTFGSGTRLTVV.

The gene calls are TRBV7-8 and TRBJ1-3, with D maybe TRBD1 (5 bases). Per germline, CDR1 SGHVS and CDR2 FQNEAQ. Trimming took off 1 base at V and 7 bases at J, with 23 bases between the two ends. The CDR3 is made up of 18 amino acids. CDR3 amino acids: CASSLGAFDFLGENTIYF. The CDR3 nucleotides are TGTGCCAGCAGCTTAGGAGCCTTCGATTTTTTAGGGGAGAACACCATATATTTT.

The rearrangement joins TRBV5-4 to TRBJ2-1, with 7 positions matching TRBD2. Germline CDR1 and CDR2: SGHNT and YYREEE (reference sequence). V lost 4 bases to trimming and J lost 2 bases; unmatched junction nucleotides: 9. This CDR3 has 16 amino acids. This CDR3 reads CASSAPVAGPYNEQFF. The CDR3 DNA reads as TGTGCCAGCAGCGCCCCCGTAGCGGGCCCCTACAATGAGCAGTTCTTC.

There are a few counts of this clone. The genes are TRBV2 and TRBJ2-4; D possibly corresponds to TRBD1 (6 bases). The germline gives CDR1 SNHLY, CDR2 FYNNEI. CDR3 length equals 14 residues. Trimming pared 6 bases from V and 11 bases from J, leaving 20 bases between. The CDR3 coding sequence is TGTGCCAGCAGAGCAAGTCCGGGACAATCGGTTCAGTACTTC. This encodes CASRASPGQSVQYF.

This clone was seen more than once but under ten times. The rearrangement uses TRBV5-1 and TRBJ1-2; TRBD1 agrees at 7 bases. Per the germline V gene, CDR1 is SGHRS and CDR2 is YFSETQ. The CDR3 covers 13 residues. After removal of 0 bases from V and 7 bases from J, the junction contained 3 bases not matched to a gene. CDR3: CASSLGPGGGYTF. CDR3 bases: TGCGCCAGCAGCTTGGGTCCAGGGGGTGGCTACACCTTC.

The CDR3 DNA sequence: TGCGCCAGCAGCCAAGATCGGTTGGATCACTATGGCTACACCTTC. It translates to CASSQDRLDHYGYTF. J is TRBJ1-2 and V is TRBV4-3; D is unresolved. The length of the CDR3 is 15 residues. Trimming removed 0 bases from V and 3 bases from J, with 11 bases in between. Germline assignment: CDR1 LGHNA and CDR2 YSLEER.

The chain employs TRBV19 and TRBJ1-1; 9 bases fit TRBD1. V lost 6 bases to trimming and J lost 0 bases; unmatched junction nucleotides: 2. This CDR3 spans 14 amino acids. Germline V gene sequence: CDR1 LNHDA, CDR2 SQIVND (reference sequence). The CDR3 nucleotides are TGTGCCAGTAGGGGACAGGGTATGAACACTGAAGCTTTCTTT. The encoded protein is CASRGQGMNTEAFF.

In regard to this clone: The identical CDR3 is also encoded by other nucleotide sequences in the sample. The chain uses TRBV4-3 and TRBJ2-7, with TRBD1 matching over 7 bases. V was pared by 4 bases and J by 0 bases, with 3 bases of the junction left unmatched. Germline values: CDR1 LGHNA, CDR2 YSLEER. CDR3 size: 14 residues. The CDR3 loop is CASSPRTGSYEQYF. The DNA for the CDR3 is TGCGCCAGCAGCCCCAGGACAGGCTCCTACGAGCAGTACTTC.